Below are 29 T cell receptor beta chains sequenced from a single sample in a study of blood T cell repertoires in COVID-19. This table comes from immunoSEQ multiplex PCR, and its TCRdb copy is limited to in-frame clones, with some not included. The table has approximately 180,000 clones, roughly 87% seen once. The specimen sequenced was PBMCs or T cells enriched from blood (not recorded which). The receptors were sampled from a woman aged 40-49 years with acute COVID-19.

The chain joins TRBV10-3 to TRBJ2-5, with TRBD1 identical over 9 bases. V lost 8 bases, J lost 5 bases, and 3 bases stayed unmatched. There are 12 residues in the CDR3. The germline CDR1 and CDR2 sequences are ENHRY and SYGVKD. The CDR3 bases are TGTGCCATCGGACAGGGGCACGAGACCCAGTACTTC. Encoded protein: CAIGQGHETQYF.

This sequence joins TRBV4-1 and TRBJ2-5, with 11 bases fitting TRBD1. After removal of 4 bases from V and 7 bases from J, the junction contained 17 bases not matched to a gene. This CDR3 region has 18 residues. Germline V gene lookup returns CDR1 MGHRA and CDR2 YSYEKL. In DNA, the CDR3 is TGCGCCAGCAGCCGCATGGCCCGGACAGGGGGCGCCTGGGGGACCCAGTACTTC. It yields the protein CASSRMARTGGAWGTQYF.

This clone is a singleton in its sample. This chain connects TRBV30 to TRBJ2-6, with TRBD1 identical over 9 bases. V shed 4 bases, J shed 0 bases, and the junction held 4 bases outside the gene matches. Germline assignment: CDR1 GTSNPN and CDR2 SVGIG (reference sequence). CDR3 length: 16 residues. The CDR3 sequence is CAWTRDRDSGANVLTF. In nucleotides, the CDR3 is TGTGCCTGGACCCGGGACAGGGACTCTGGGGCCAACGTCCTGACTTTC.

V and J are TRBV9 and TRBJ2-1; no reliable D call. The CDR3 contains 13 residues. Germline V gene lookup returns CDR1 SGDLS and CDR2 YYNGEE. V was pared by 10 bases and J by 3 bases, with 14 bases between. The CDR3 DNA sequence: TGTGCCCCGCCTGAAGTGAGCTACAATGAGCAGTTCTTC. Encoded protein: CAPPEVSYNEQFF. The full variable domain, its missing parts supplied by reference TRBV9 and TRBJ2-1, is DSGVTQTPKHLITATGQRVTLRCSPRSGDLSVYWYQQSLDQGLQFLIQYYNGEERAKGNILERFSAQQFPDLHSELNLSSLELGDSALYFCAPPEVSYNEQFFGPGTRLTVL.

In this sample, this clone turned up once. The J gene is TRBJ2-1, the V gene TRBV15, with 10 nucleotides matching TRBD2. J gave up 10 bases and V 2 bases, and 5 bases lay outside the gene matches. The CDR3 covers 14 residues. The V gene's germline CDR1 is LNHNV and CDR2 YYDKDF (reference sequence). The DNA of the CDR3 is TGTGCCACCAGCAGACTTTTAGCGGGAGGAGAGCAGTTCTTC. Translating gives CATSRLLAGGEQFF.

The rearrangement uses TRBV14 and TRBJ1-1; D uncertain. CDR1 and CDR2 (germline): SGHDN, FVKESK. V was trimmed by 1 base and J by 5 bases, leaving 5 bases between them. This CDR3 is built from 12 residues. The DNA for the CDR3 is TGTGCCAGCAGCCAAGGTCGGACTGAAGCTTTCTTT. Translating it yields CASSQGRTEAFF.

The V call is TRBV27, the J call TRBJ2-3, with a weak D call TRBD1 (5 bases). CDR1 is MNHEY, CDR2 SMNVEV, per germline (reference sequence). The CDR3 covers 12 residues. With 8 bases removed from V and 1 base from J, the gap between germline ends came to 7 bases. The CDR3 sequence: CASGQGTDTQYF. In DNA, the CDR3 is TGTGCCAGCGGACAAGGCACAGATACGCAGTATTTT.

J is TRBJ2-3 and V is TRBV7-2; 13 nucleotides align to TRBD2. Germline V gene data show CDR1 as SGHTA and CDR2 as FQGNSA. With V trimmed by 5 bases and J by 1 base, 6 bases remained unmatched. This CDR3 region has 17 residues. The CDR3 DNA is TGTGCCAGCAGCAGAACTAGCGGGAGGGGGGGCACAGATACGCAGTATTTT. It yields the protein CASSRTSGRGGTDTQYF.

The CDR3 reads CASSLESGGPTDTQYF. The CDR3 DNA is TGTGCCAGCAGCTTAGAATCAGGGGGCCCCACAGATACGCAGTATTTT. The rearrangement uses TRBV11-3 and TRBJ2-3; TRBD1 matches 8 bases. The CDR3 has 16 residues. J lost 2 bases, V lost 0 bases, and 4 bases had no gene match. Germline CDR1 is SGHNT and CDR2 is YENEEA.

The genes are TRBV5-4 and TRBJ2-3; 9 nucleotides match TRBD2. Germline V gene lookup returns CDR1 SGHNT and CDR2 YYREEE (reference sequence). Losses at the gene ends were 7 bases for V and 5 bases for J; bases not matched to a gene: 11. The CDR3 runs 15 residues. The CDR3 nucleotides are TGTGCCAGCGGGGGCGGGGGGGCCTTACAAGATACGCAGTATTTT. It specifies CASGGGGALQDTQYF.

In its sample, this clone was seen a few times. The chain carries TRBV5-1 and TRBJ1-2, with 8 bases identical to TRBD1. CDR3 length: 16 amino acids. CDR1 is SGHRS and CDR2 is YFSETQ in the germline V gene. V lost 2 bases to trimming and J lost 3 bases; unmatched junction nucleotides: 9. The CDR3 DNA sequence: TGCGCCAGCAGCTTTGGTACAGGGGGGGACGACTATGGCTACACCTTC. Protein sequence: CASSFGTGGDDYGYTF. Based on the CDR3 plus reference TRBV5-1 and TRBJ1-2, the full variable domain is KAGVTQTPRYLIKTRGQQVTLSCSPISGHRSVSWYQQTPGQGLQFLFEYFSETQRNKGNFPGRFSGRQFSNSRSEMNVSTLELGDSALYLCASSFGTGGDDYGYTFGSGTRLTVV.

This chain joins TRBV6-4 and TRBJ2-1, with 12 positions matching TRBD2. CDR3 length equals 17 residues. V gave up 6 bases and J gave up 3 bases; unmatched junction bases: 9. Per the germline V gene, CDR1 is MRHNA and CDR2 is SNTAGT. DNA for the CDR3: TGTGCCAGCAGCCCACTCTGGACTAGCGGGATCTACAATGAGCAGTTCTTC. It is translated as CASSPLWTSGIYNEQFF.

J is TRBJ2-7 and V is TRBV12-3 or TRBV12-4; D gene ambiguous. The CDR3 consists of 13 residues. Trimming took off 2 bases at V and 1 base at J, with 6 bases between the two ends. As DNA, the CDR3 is TGTGCCAGCAGTTTATCGGTTTCCTACGAGCAGTACTTC. It yields the protein CASSLSVSYEQYF.

In this sample, this clone turned up a few times. The chain couples TRBV18 to TRBJ2-5; 9 nucleotides match TRBD2. The CDR3 is 14 amino acids. Germline assignment: CDR1 KGHSH and CDR2 LQKENI. J gave up 5 bases and V 6 bases, and 7 bases lay outside the gene matches. The chain's CDR3 is CASSWLAGEETQYF. The CDR3 nucleotides are TGTGCCAGCTCCTGGTTAGCGGGAGAGGAGACCCAGTACTTC.

The chain couples TRBV12-3 or TRBV12-4 to TRBJ1-1; 7 nucleotides match TRBD1. The CDR3 consists of 13 residues. J was trimmed by 3 bases and V by 5 bases; bases with no gene match: 3. CDR3 coding DNA: TGTGCCAGCAGTGGACAGGTGCACACTGAAGCTTTCTTT. Translation: CASSGQVHTEAFF.

This clone has more than one count but fewer than ten. This chain uses TRBV25-1 with TRBJ1-5, with D hard to call. V was trimmed by 2 bases and J by 4 bases, leaving 6 bases between them. Germline loops: CDR1 MGHDK, CDR2 SYGVNS. This CDR3 is built from 13 residues. CDR3 DNA sequence: TGTGCCAGCAGTGAACCGGGGAATCAGCCCCAGCATTTT. Residues: CASSEPGNQPQHF.

The genes are TRBV19 and TRBJ1-2; no clear D gene. Between the trimmed V and J ends, which lost 1 base and 6 bases, there was a span of 9 bases. CDR1 and CDR2 from the germline V gene are LNHDA and SQIVND (reference sequence). This CDR3 contains 13 residues. In DNA, the CDR3 is TGTGCCAGTAGTATAGCGGCTGGAGATGGCTACACCTTC. It is translated as CASSIAAGDGYTF.

This sequence joins TRBV7-2 and TRBJ2-1, with D unresolved. The CDR3 has 12 amino acids. The germline V and J ends were trimmed by 5 bases and 5 bases, with 7 bases remaining between them. Looked up from germline, CDR1 is SGHTA and CDR2 is FQGNSA. The CDR3 reads CASSSTNNEQFF. Here the CDR3 DNA reads TGTGCCAGCAGCAGCACTAACAATGAGCAGTTCTTC.

The J gene is TRBJ2-3, the V gene TRBV2, with 9 bases that match TRBD1. Germline V gene sequence: CDR1 SNHLY, CDR2 FYNNEI. The V and J ends lost 2 bases and 2 bases, in that order; junction bases with no gene match: 8. The CDR3 is 17 amino acids. The CDR3 region is CASSEFGGTGYTDTQYF. CDR3 DNA: TGTGCCAGCAGTGAATTCGGCGGGACAGGGTACACAGATACGCAGTATTTT.

The chain has TRBV30 and TRBJ1-4, with 9 bases lining up with TRBD1. From germline, CDR1 is GTSNPN and CDR2 SVGIG (reference sequence). V dropped 2 bases and J dropped 6; count of bases not matched to a gene: 4. The CDR3 contains 14 residues. The CDR3 reads CAWSRTGADEKLFF. The CDR3 nucleotides are TGTGCCTGGAGTCGGACAGGGGCCGATGAAAAACTGTTTTTT.

This chain uses TRBV2 with TRBJ1-1, with D possibly being TRBD1 (5 bases). CDR1 and CDR2 from the germline V gene are SNHLY and FYNNEI. V lost 10 bases and J lost 1, with 10 bases in between. The CDR3 has 12 amino acids. CDR3 sequence reads: CATPTENTEAFF. In DNA form, the CDR3 reads TGTGCCACCCCGACAGAGAACACTGAAGCTTTCTTT.

The chain uses TRBV5-1 and TRBJ2-5; TRBD1 matches 11 bases. CDR1 is SGHRS, CDR2 YFSETQ, per germline. Germline trimming cut 0 bases from V and 5 bases from J; bases unmatched to any gene: 3. The CDR3 has 15 residues. This CDR3 is CASSLGTGGFETQYF. In DNA form, the CDR3 reads TGCGCCAGCAGCTTGGGGACAGGGGGCTTTGAGACCCAGTACTTC. Full variable domain (remainder filled in from reference TRBV5-1 and TRBJ2-5): KAGVTQTPRYLIKTRGQQVTLSCSPISGHRSVSWYQQTPGQGLQFLFEYFSETQRNKGNFPGRFSGRQFSNSRSEMNVSTLELGDSALYLCASSLGTGGFETQYFGPGTRLLVL.

V gene TRBV19 combines with J gene TRBJ2-3, with TRBD1 as a possible D gene (5 bases). The V end lost 2 bases, the J end lost 1 base, and 10 bases lay between the germline ends. The CDR3 consists of 15 residues. Per germline, CDR1 LNHDA and CDR2 SQIVND (reference sequence). Here the CDR3 DNA reads TGTGCCAGTAGTATAAGGCAGGGTGGCACAGATACGCAGTATTTT. This codes for CASSIRQGGTDTQYF.

The V call is TRBV20-1, the J call TRBJ1-1; D is possibly TRBD1 (5 bases). The CDR3 has 17 amino acids. V was pared by 3 bases and J by 2 bases, with 22 bases between. The germline gives CDR1 DFQATT, CDR2 SNEGSKA (reference sequence). For the CDR3, the DNA is TGCAGTGCTAGTGCGAGGAGGGCAGGGATTAGTAACACTGAAGCTTTCTTT. Its translation: CSASARRAGISNTEAFF.

This chain uses TRBV7-2 with TRBJ1-4; D call uncertain. The V end was cut by 0 bases, the J end by 4 bases, with 12 bases between. This CDR3 contains 16 residues. In germline, CDR1 is SGHTA, CDR2 FQGNSA. For the CDR3, the DNA is TGTGCCAGCAGCTTAGCGGGAGGACGCTTTAATGAAAAACTGTTTTTT. This encodes CASSLAGGRFNEKLFF.

This rearrangement joins TRBV5-1 to TRBJ2-3; 7 nucleotides line up with TRBD2. In germline, CDR1 is SGHRS, CDR2 YFSETQ. This CDR3 is built from 15 residues. V lost 2 bases to trimming and J lost 6 bases; unmatched junction nucleotides: 9. The CDR3 spells CASSLQSGEGDTQYF. The CDR3 DNA reads as TGCGCCAGCAGCTTACAAAGCGGGGAGGGTGATACGCAGTATTTT.

The chain employs TRBV30 and TRBJ2-7; 7 bases match TRBD2. V was pared by 6 bases and J by 2 bases, with 10 bases of the junction left unmatched. Germline CDR1 is GTSNPN and CDR2 is SVGIG (reference sequence). CDR3 size: 14 residues. CDR3 nucleotide sequence: TGTGCCTGCACACCGGGAGGAATTGCCTACGAGCAGTACTTC. Translation: CACTPGGIAYEQYF.

This clone was seen a single time. This rearrangement joins TRBV6-2 or TRBV6-3 to TRBJ2-7; D might be TRBD1 (5 bases). CDR3 length: 14 residues. Germline-derived CDR1 and CDR2 are MNHEY and SVGEGT. V lost 0 bases and J lost 4, with 10 bases in between. The CDR3 is CASSYSGDRYEQYF. The DNA for the CDR3 is TGTGCCAGCAGTTACTCAGGGGATAGGTACGAGCAGTACTTC.

The V gene is TRBV5-1, the J gene TRBJ2-5, with TRBD2 matching over 10 bases. The V segment lost 4 bases and the J segment 5 bases; nucleotides outside the gene matches: 11. Looked up from germline, CDR1 is SGHRS and CDR2 is YFSETQ. The CDR3 loop spans 16 amino acids. The chain's CDR3 is CASSLRAGGRLETQYF. CDR3 nucleotide sequence: TGCGCCAGCAGCCTGCGAGCGGGGGGGCGTCTGGAGACCCAGTACTTC. Full variable domain (outside the CDR3, taken from reference TRBV5-1 and TRBJ2-5): KAGVTQTPRYLIKTRGQQVTLSCSPISGHRSVSWYQQTPGQGLQFLFEYFSETQRNKGNFPGRFSGRQFSNSRSEMNVSTLELGDSALYLCASSLRAGGRLETQYFGPGTRLLVL.